This is a list of T cell receptor beta chains from one sample in a study of CD8 T cells in ankylosing spondylitis. TCRdb itself ran the 5' RACE reads through MiXCR, one entry per CDR3 protein. Of around 340,000 distinct CDR3 sequences listed, roughly 14% were seen once; the top ten hold approximately 0.99%. Source material: blood, either unsorted or a sorted T cell fraction (not recorded which). Every receptor here comes from a male donor with ankylosing spondylitis or in good health (not recorded which). CDR3s include the opening cysteine and the closing phenylalanine or tryptophan. The order of the fields is D gene, clone size, V gene, J gene, CDR3 DNA, CDR3 protein. The D gene is left open where the match is weak. A row's size may be missing; if present it is once, few, many or a size class.

-,-,TRBV7-2,TRBJ2-3,TGTGCCAGCAGCTTAGGGAGGGGGTTATACGATACGCAGTATTTT,CASSLGRGLYDTQYF
-,-,TRBV2,TRBJ2-1,TGTGCCAGCCCGGATAGGGGCGGGATGTACAATGAGCAGTTCTTC,CASPDRGGMYNEQFF
-,few,TRBV5-4,TRBJ2-4,TGTGCCAGCAGCTTGGCCGGGACTCAGGTTCAGTACTTC,CASSLAGTQVQYF
-,few,TRBV6-5,TRBJ1-2,TGTGCCAGCAGTTATCAGGGAGGCTACACCTTC,CASSYQGGYTF
-,-,TRBV12-3/TRBV12-4,TRBJ1-1,TGTGCCAGCCTCAGGGTGGACAGTGAAGCTTTCTTT,CASLRVDSEAFF
-,-,TRBV12-3/TRBV12-4,TRBJ2-3,TGTGCCAGCAGTTGGACTTCGTTTTCGACAGATACGCAGTATTTT,CASSWTSFSTDTQYF
-,few,TRBV29-1,TRBJ1-1,TGCAGCGTTGGCCCGGGGGCGGTGAACACTGAAGCTTTCTTT,CSVGPGAVNTEAFF
TRBD2,-,TRBV5-1,TRBJ2-1,TGCGCCAGCAGCTTGGCCCAGGGGACAGGACTAGCGGGAGGTATCTACAATGAGCAGTTCTTC,CASSLAQGTGLAGGIYNEQFF
-,many,TRBV9,TRBJ2-5,TGTGCCAGCAGCCCTGGGACGCCCCAAGAGACCCAGTACTTC,CASSPGTPQETQYF
-,-,TRBV6-2/TRBV6-3,TRBJ1-4,TGTGCCAGCAGTACTAATTCCGGGACAACCGAAAAACTGTTTTTT,CASSTNSGTTEKLFF
-,many,TRBV20-1,TRBJ2-1,TGCAGTGCTAGAGATAGGAATCCAAGCAGGGGCTCTGAGCAGTTCTTC,CSARDRNPSRGSEQFF
-,-,TRBV12-3/TRBV12-4,TRBJ2-1,TGTGCCAGCAAACGAGGCGCGGGGAATGAGCAGTTCTTC,CASKRGAGNEQFF